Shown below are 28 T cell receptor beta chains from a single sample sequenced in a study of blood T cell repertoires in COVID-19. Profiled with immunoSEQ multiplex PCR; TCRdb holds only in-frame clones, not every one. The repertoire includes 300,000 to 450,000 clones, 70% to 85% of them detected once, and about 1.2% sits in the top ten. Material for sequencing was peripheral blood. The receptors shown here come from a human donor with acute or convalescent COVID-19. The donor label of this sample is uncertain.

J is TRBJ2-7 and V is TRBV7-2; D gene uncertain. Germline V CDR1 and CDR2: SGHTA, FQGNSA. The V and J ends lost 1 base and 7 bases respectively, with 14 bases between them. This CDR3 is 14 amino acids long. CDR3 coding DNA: TGTGCCAGCAGCTTAGGACAAACCTCTCGGGAGCAGTACTTC. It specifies CASSLGQTSREQYF.

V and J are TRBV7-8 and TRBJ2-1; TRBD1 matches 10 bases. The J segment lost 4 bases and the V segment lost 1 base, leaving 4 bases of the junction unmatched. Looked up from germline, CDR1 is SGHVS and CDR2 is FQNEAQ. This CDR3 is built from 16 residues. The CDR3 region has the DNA TGTGCCAGCAGCTTAGGTCGGGACAGGGGTTACAATGAGCAGTTCTTC. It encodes CASSLGRDRGYNEQFF.

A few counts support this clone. CDR3 in amino acids: CASRQANSNQPQHF. DNA for the CDR3: TGTGCCAGCAGACAGGCAAATAGCAATCAGCCCCAGCATTTT. The chain has TRBV6-5 and TRBJ1-5, with D possibly being TRBD1 (5 bases). This CDR3 spans 14 amino acids. The V gene lost 6 bases and the J gene lost 0 bases, with 9 bases spanning the gap. Germline assignment: CDR1 MNHEY and CDR2 SVGAGI.

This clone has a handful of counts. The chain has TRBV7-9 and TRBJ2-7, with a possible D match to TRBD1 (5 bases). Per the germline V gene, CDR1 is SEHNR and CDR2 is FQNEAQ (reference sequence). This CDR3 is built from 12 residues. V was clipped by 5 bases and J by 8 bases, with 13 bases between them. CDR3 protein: CASSQPSGKQYF. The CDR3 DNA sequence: TGTGCCAGCAGCCAGCCCTCAGGGAAGCAGTACTTC.

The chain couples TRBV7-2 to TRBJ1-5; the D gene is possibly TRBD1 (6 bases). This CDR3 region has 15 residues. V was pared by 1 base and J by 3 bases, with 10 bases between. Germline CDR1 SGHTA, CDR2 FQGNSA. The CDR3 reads CASSLDWTVNQPQHF. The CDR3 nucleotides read TGTGCCAGCAGCTTAGATTGGACAGTCAATCAGCCCCAGCATTTT.

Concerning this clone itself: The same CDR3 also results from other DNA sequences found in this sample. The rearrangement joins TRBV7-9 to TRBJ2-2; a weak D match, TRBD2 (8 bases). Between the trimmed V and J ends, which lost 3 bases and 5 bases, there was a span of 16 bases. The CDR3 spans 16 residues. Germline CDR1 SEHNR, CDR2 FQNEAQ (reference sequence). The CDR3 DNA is TGTGCCAGCAGCTTCTACAGGGGCGGGGGGACCGGGGAGCTGTTTTTT. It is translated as CASSFYRGGGTGELFF.

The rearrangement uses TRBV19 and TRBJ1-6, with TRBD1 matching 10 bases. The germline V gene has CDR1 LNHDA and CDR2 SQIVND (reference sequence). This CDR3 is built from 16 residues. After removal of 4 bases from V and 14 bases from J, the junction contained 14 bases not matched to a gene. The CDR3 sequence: CASSTLGQGKGEALHF. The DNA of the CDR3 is TGTGCCAGTAGTACCCTGGGACAGGGGAAAGGTGAAGCCCTCCACTTT.

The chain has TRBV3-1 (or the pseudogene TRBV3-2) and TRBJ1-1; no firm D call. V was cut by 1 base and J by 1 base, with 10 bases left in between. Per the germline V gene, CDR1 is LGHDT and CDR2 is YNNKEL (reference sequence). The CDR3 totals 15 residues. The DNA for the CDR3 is TGTGCCAGCAGCCAAGGAGGGCAAAGGAACACTGAAGCTTTCTTT. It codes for CASSQGGQRNTEAFF.

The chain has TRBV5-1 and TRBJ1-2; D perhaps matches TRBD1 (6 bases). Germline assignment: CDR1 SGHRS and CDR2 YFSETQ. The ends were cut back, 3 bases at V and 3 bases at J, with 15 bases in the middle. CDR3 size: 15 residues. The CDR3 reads CASSSNPGADYGYTF. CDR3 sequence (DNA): TGCGCCAGCAGCTCCAACCCAGGGGCGGACTATGGCTACACCTTC.

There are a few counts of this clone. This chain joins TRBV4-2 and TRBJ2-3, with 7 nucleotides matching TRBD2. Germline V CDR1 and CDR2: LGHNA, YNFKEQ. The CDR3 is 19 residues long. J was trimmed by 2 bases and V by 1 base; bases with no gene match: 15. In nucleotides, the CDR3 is TGTGCCAGCAGCCAAGGGGCGGCGGGAGAGTCCCCCATCACAGATACGCAGTATTTT. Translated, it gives CASSQGAAGESPITDTQYF.

The CDR3 protein is CASSVSPSGLTDTQYF. The CDR3 DNA sequence: TGTGCCAGCAGCGTTAGCCCTAGCGGGCTCACAGATACGCAGTATTTT. The V and J genes are TRBV7-6 and TRBJ2-3, with TRBD2 matching 8 bases. This CDR3 region has 16 residues. V dropped 5 bases and J dropped 2; count of bases not matched to a gene: 9. The germline CDR1 and CDR2 sequences are SGHVS and FNYEAQ. The full variable domain, in which reference TRBV7-6 and TRBJ2-3 provide the parts outside the CDR3, is GAGVSQSPRYKVTKRGQDVALRCDPISGHVSLYWYRQALGQGPEFLTYFNYEAQQDKSGLPNDRFSAERPEGSISTLTIQRTEQRDSAMYRCASSVSPSGLTDTQYFGPGTRLTVL.

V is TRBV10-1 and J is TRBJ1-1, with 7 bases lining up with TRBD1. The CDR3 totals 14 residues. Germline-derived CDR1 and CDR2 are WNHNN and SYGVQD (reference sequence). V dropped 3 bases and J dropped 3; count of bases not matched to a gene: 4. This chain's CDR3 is CASSDRTGHTEAFF. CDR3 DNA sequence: TGCGCCAGCAGTGACAGGACAGGTCACACTGAAGCTTTCTTT.

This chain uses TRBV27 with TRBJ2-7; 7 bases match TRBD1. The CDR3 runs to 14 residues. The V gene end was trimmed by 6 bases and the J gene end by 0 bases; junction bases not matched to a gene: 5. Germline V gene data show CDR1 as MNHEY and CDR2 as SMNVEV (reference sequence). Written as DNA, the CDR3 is TGTGCCAGCAGCCGACAGGGAAGCTCCTACGAGCAGTACTTC. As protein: CASSRQGSSYEQYF.

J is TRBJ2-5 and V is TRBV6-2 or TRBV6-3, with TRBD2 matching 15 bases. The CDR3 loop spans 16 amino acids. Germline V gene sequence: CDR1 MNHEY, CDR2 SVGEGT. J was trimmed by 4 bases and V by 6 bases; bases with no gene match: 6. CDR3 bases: TGTGCCAGCAGCCGGGGACTAGCGGGGGGTTTAGAGACCCAGTACTTC. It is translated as CASSRGLAGGLETQYF.

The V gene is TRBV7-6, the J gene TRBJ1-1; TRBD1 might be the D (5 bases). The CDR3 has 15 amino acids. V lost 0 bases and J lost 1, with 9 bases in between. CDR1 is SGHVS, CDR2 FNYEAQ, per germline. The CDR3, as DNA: TGTGCCAGCAGCTTAGCGGCAGGGCCGAACACTGAAGCTTTCTTT. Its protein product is CASSLAAGPNTEAFF.

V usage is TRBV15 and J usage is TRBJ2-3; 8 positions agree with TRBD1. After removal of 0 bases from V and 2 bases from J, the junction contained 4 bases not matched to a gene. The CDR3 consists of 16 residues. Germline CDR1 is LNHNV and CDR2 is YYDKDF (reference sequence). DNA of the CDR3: TGTGCCACCAGCAGAGATAGGACAGGGAACACAGATACGCAGTATTTT. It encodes CATSRDRTGNTDTQYF.

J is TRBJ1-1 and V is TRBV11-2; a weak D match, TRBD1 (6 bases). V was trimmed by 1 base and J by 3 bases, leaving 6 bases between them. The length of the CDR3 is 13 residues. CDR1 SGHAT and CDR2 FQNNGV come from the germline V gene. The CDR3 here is CASSLGQDTEAFF. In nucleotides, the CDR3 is TGTGCCAGCAGCTTAGGACAGGACACTGAAGCTTTCTTT.

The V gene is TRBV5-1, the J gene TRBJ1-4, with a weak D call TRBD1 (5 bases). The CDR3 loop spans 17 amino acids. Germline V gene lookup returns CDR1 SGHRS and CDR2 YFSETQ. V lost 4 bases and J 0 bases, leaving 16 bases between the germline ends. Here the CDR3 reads CASSPEGSVTTNEKLFF. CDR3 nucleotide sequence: TGCGCCAGCAGCCCGGAGGGGAGTGTCACAACTAATGAAAAACTGTTTTTT.

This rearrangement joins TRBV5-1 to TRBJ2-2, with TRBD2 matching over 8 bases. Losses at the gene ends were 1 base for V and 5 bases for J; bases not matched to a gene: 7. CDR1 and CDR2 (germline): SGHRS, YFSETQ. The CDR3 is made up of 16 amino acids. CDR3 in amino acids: CASSLRGLVVTGELFF. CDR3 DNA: TGCGCCAGCAGCTTGAGGGGACTAGTGGTGACCGGGGAGCTGTTTTTT.

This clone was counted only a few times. CDR3 sequence (DNA): TGTGCCAGCAGCCAAGTGCCAGGCAGGGGCACCATATATTTT. Translating gives CASSQVPGRGTIYF. The chain uses TRBV3-1 (or the pseudogene TRBV3-2) and TRBJ1-3; maybe TRBD1 (6 bases). With 1 base removed from V and 9 bases from J, the gap between germline ends came to 13 bases. The V gene's germline CDR1 is LGHDT and CDR2 YNNKEL (reference sequence). There are 14 residues in the CDR3.

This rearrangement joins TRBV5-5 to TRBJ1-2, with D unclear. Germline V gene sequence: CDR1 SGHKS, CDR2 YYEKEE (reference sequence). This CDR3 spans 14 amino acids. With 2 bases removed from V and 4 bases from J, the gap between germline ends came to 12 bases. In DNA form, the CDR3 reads TGTGCCAGCAGCTTAGGACTTGAGATCTATGGCTACACCTTC. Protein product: CASSLGLEIYGYTF.

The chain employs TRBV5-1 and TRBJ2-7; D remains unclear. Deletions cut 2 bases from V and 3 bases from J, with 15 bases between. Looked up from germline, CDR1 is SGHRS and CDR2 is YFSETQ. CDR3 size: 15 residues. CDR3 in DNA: TGCGCCAGCAGCTTCGCCAACAGTCCATTCTACGAGCAGTACTTC. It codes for CASSFANSPFYEQYF.

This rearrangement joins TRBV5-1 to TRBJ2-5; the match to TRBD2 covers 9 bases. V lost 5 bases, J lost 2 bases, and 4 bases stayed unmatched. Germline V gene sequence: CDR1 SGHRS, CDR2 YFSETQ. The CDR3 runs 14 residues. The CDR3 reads CASSLAGKQETQYF. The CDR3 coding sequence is TGCGCCAGCAGTCTAGCGGGGAAACAAGAGACCCAGTACTTC.

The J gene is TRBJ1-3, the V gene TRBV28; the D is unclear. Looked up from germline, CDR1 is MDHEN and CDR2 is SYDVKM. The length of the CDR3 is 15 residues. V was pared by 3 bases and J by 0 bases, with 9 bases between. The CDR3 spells CASSLDGSSGNTIYF. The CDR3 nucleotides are TGTGCCAGCAGTTTGGATGGGAGCTCTGGAAACACCATATATTTT.

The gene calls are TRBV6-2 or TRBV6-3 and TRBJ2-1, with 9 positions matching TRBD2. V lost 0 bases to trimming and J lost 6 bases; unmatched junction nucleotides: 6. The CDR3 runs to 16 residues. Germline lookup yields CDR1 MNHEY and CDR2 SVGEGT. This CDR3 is CASSYSSRGGRNEQFF. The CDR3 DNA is TGTGCCAGCAGTTACTCGTCGCGGGGGGGCCGCAATGAGCAGTTCTTC.

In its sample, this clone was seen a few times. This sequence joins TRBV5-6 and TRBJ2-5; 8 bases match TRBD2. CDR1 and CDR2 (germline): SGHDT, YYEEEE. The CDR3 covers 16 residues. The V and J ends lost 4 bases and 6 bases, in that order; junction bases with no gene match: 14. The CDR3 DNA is TGTGCCAGCAGCGAGGCCGGGAGGGAGTTTGGGAAGACCCAGTACTTC. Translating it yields CASSEAGREFGKTQYF.

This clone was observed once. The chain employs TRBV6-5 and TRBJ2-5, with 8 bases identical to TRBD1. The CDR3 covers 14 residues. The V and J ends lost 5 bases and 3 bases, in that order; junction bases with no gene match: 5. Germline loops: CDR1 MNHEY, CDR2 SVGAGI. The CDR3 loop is CASSPDRGKETQYF. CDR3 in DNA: TGTGCCAGCAGTCCTGACAGGGGAAAAGAGACCCAGTACTTC.

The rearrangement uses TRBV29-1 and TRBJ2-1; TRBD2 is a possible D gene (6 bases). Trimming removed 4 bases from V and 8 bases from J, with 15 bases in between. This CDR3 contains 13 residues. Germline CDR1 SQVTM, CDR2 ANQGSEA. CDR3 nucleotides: TGCAGCGTTGGGACTACCATTTGGGATGAGCAGTTCTTC. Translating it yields CSVGTTIWDEQFF.